This T cell receptor beta chain was identified during a study of PD-1 blockade in classical Hodgkin lymphoma. Remarks on this clone: Antigen specificity is unknown.

The V and J ends lost 5 bases and 2 bases respectively, with 13 bases between them. The germline V gene has CDR1 KGHSH and CDR2 LQKENI. This CDR3 region has 15 residues. Time point in this sample: cycle 4 day 1 (C4D1), after 5 to 7 weeks of nivolumab. With no exception, relapse followed autologous stem cell transplantation in all patients, and brentuximab vedotin exposure varied. Broader study findings: Baseline TCR diversity was reportedly lower in newly diagnosed patients than healthy donors. Repertoire difference causes, possibly disease activity or prior therapy, remain undefined.

The method was immunoSEQ multiplex PCR; TCRdb's version includes in-frame clones alone and lacks a portion of them. The table has roughly 100,000 clones, around nine tenths seen once. The starting material was peripheral blood mononuclear cells (PBMCs), obtained before the fourth cycle of nivolumab. The receptor was isolated from a human donor with classical Hodgkin lymphoma. The V and J genes are TRBV18 and TRBJ1-3, with D tentatively TRBD1 (6 bases). The CDR3, as DNA: TGTGCCAGCTCAAACAGGGTAATACCTGGAAACACCATATATTTT. It encodes CASSNRVIPGNTIYF.